Below are 10 T cell receptor beta chains sequenced from a single sample in a study of persistence of HIV-infected CD4 T cells. No antigen is known for these receptors. Overlapping HIV-1 Gag 15-mer peptides at around 0.91 ug per peptide per mL were used. CD40L-negative CD69-negative CD45RO-high memory CD4+ T cells were sorted as populations depleted of antigen-responding cells. This was the immunoSEQ version 4 assay in survey mode. The repertoire was sequenced with immunoSEQ multiplex PCR; TCRdb's copy has only in-frame clones and lacks some. The sample records about 64,000 clones, roughly 77% being singletons. Here the sequenced sample was CD4+ T cells sorted from PBMCs after 18-hour stimulation, taken from a patient who received antiretroviral therapy. The receptors here all came from an adult man with HIV who was CMV-seropositive.

The chain is built from TRBV10-3 and TRBJ2-2; 11 bases map to TRBD1. The junction had 3 bases not matched to a gene; V was cut back by 7 bases and J by 5 bases. Germline V CDR1 and CDR2: ENHRY, SYGVKD. The CDR3 spans 14 residues. The CDR3 reads CAIKGTGGTGELFF. The CDR3, as DNA: TGTGCCATCAAGGGGACAGGGGGGACCGGGGAGCTGTTTTTT.

The rearrangement joins TRBV12-3 or TRBV12-4 to TRBJ2-7, with D perhaps assigned TRBD1 or TRBD2 (5 bases each). Trimming stripped 3 bases from V and 6 bases from J, with 6 bases between. This CDR3 has 11 residues. CDR3 loop: CASSLRGEQYF. The CDR3 DNA sequence: TGTGCCAGCAGTTTGAGGGGCGAGCAGTACTTC.

The genes are TRBV4-2 and TRBJ1-2; D uncertain. V lost 0 bases and J 0 bases, leaving 14 bases between the germline ends. CDR3 size: 17 residues. Germline V CDR1 and CDR2: LGHNA, YNFKEQ. The CDR3 bases are TGTGCCAGCAGCCAAGATCTAAGGGTTAAGGCTAACTATGGCTACACCTTC. Encoded protein: CASSQDLRVKANYGYTF.

This chain links TRBV7-2 with TRBJ2-3, with D possibly TRBD1 on 6 matching bases. V lost 4 bases to trimming and J lost 10 bases, with 15 bases between them. CDR3 length: 13 amino acids. Germline V gene sequence: CDR1 SGHTA, CDR2 FQGNSA. CDR3 loop: CASSSMGQVSQYF. The CDR3 coding sequence is TGTGCCAGCAGCTCGATGGGACAAGTATCGCAGTATTTT.

The CDR3 sequence is CASRTAGAGGGYTF. The CDR3 coding sequence is TGTGCCAGCCGTACTGCTGGGGCAGGGGGTGGCTACACCTTC. This chain joins TRBV6-5 and TRBJ1-2; 7 bases align to TRBD1. CDR3 length: 14 amino acids. From germline, CDR1 is MNHEY and CDR2 SVGAGI. The junction had 13 bases not matched to a gene; V was cut back by 8 bases and J by 7 bases.

The rearrangement uses TRBV2 and TRBJ1-1; D is uncertain. V was cut by 4 bases and J by 2 bases, with 11 bases left in between. There are 14 residues in the CDR3. Germline V gene sequence: CDR1 SNHLY, CDR2 FYNNEI. CDR3 amino acids: CASSASGSNTEAFF. CDR3 DNA sequence: TGTGCCAGCAGTGCGAGCGGCAGTAACACTGAAGCTTTCTTT.

This rearrangement joins TRBV4-2 to TRBJ2-6; D not certain. This CDR3 has 17 amino acids. Germline V gene lookup returns CDR1 LGHNA and CDR2 YNFKEQ. Trimming left V 3 bases short and J 0 bases short, with 12 bases between. The CDR3 DNA is TGTGCCAGCAGCCAGAGCCTCGGAGACTCTGGGGCCAACGTCCTGACTTTC. Translation gives CASSQSLGDSGANVLTF.

The chain links TRBV6-5 to TRBJ1-1; 7 nucleotides align to TRBD1. This CDR3 region has 15 residues. Germline V gene data show CDR1 as MNHEY and CDR2 as SVGAGI. The V segment lost 7 bases and the J segment 1 base; nucleotides outside the gene matches: 9. CDR3 loop: CASTGLGQANTEAFF. The CDR3 DNA reads TGTGCCAGCACCGGGCTCGGACAGGCGAACACTGAAGCTTTCTTT.

DNA for the CDR3: TGTGCCATCAGTGAGTTTGAGGGACAGATCAACAATGAGCAGTTCTTC. Its protein product is CAISEFEGQINNEQFF. The genes are TRBV10-3 and TRBJ2-1; 7 nucleotides agree with TRBD1. The CDR3 runs 16 residues. Germline V gene sequence: CDR1 ENHRY, CDR2 SYGVKD. V lost 1 base and J lost 5; bases outside the gene matches: 8.

The chain recombines TRBV11-2 with TRBJ1-1; D is unresolved. The V gene's germline CDR1 is SGHAT and CDR2 FQNNGV. There are 13 residues in the CDR3. With 1 base removed from V and 6 bases from J, the gap between germline ends came to 9 bases. The DNA for the CDR3 is TGTGCCAGCAGCTTAGGGCAAAGGGCTGAAGCTTTCTTT. Translated, it gives CASSLGQRAEAFF.